What follows are 22 T cell receptor beta chains derived from one specimen sequenced in a study of blood T cell repertoires in COVID-19. This table comes from immunoSEQ multiplex PCR, and its TCRdb copy is limited to in-frame clones, with some not included. The data contain some 320,000 clones, approximately 81% of them singletons. The sequencing input was PBMCs or T cells enriched from blood (not recorded which). The receptors derive from a woman in her twenties or thirties who had been exposed to COVID-19.

The chain employs TRBV4-2 and TRBJ1-5; maybe TRBD1 (6 bases). Per the germline V gene, CDR1 is LGHNA and CDR2 is YNFKEQ. The length of the CDR3 is 15 residues. V was shortened by 0 bases and J by 7 bases, with 13 bases between the two germline ends. The CDR3 here is CASSQERGAAQPQHF. DNA for the CDR3: TGTGCCAGCAGCCAAGAACGGGGGGCTGCACAGCCCCAGCATTTT.

The chain is built from TRBV18 and TRBJ1-4; no definite D call. Germline CDR1 and CDR2: KGHSH and LQKENI. With 1 base removed from V and 0 bases from J, the gap between germline ends came to 15 bases. The CDR3 covers 18 residues. In nucleotides, the CDR3 is TGTGCCAGCTCACCACGCGGCCCCGGTGGTGCAACTAATGAAAAACTGTTTTTT. Protein sequence: CASSPRGPGGATNEKLFF.

The chain recombines TRBV11-3 with TRBJ2-7; D is perhaps TRBD1 (6 bases). The CDR3 loop spans 15 amino acids. Trimming cost V 1 base and J 2 bases, with 12 bases left between them. Germline V lookup: CDR1 SGHNT, CDR2 YENEEA. CDR3 nucleotides: TGTGCCAGCAGCTTAGGTACCGGACAGACCTACGAGCAGTACTTC. It codes for CASSLGTGQTYEQYF.

CDR3 in amino acids: CASSMGRDYNYGYTF. The CDR3 DNA reads TGTGCCAGTAGTATGGGCAGAGATTATAACTATGGCTACACCTTC. The chain combines TRBV19 with TRBJ1-2; D is unclear. Germline V gives CDR1 LNHDA, CDR2 SQIVND (reference sequence). The length of the CDR3 is 15 residues. The V end was cut by 3 bases, the J end by 1 base, with 12 bases between.

For this clone: Other DNA sequences from this sample encode an identical CDR3 as well. V gene TRBV6-5 combines with J gene TRBJ1-1; no clear D. Germline CDR1 is MNHEY and CDR2 is SVGAGI. The CDR3 contains 14 residues. The germline V and J ends were trimmed by 0 bases and 0 bases, with 5 bases remaining between them. The CDR3: CASSYSSVNTEAFF. As DNA, the CDR3 is TGTGCCAGCAGTTACTCTTCGGTGAACACTGAAGCTTTCTTT.

The rearrangement links TRBV2 to TRBJ2-7; 9 nucleotides agree with TRBD2. Germline lookup yields CDR1 SNHLY and CDR2 FYNNEI. The CDR3 length is 14 residues. Losses at the gene ends were 4 bases for V and 4 bases for J; bases not matched to a gene: 5. In DNA, the CDR3 is TGTGCCAGCAGTGGGGGACTAGCCTCATACGAGCAGTACTTC. Translated: CASSGGLASYEQYF.

The rearrangement uses TRBV28 and TRBJ1-1; D is ambiguous. CDR1 and CDR2 (germline): MDHEN, SYDVKM. The CDR3 has 12 amino acids. V was trimmed by 2 bases and J by 8 bases, leaving 9 bases between them. The CDR3 is CASSLIGAEAFF. The CDR3 nucleotides are TGTGCCAGCAGTTTAATTGGAGCCGAAGCTTTCTTT.

This clone is a singleton in its sample. The chain links TRBV3-1 (or the pseudogene TRBV3-2) to TRBJ2-2; 7 positions agree with TRBD2. V lost 0 bases to trimming and J lost 5 bases; unmatched junction nucleotides: 0. CDR3 length: 14 amino acids. CDR1 and CDR2 from the germline V gene are LGHDT and YNNKEL (reference sequence). The CDR3: CASSQEGGTGELFF. In DNA form, the CDR3 reads TGTGCCAGCAGCCAAGAGGGGGGGACCGGGGAGCTGTTTTTT.

The chain recombines TRBV2 with TRBJ1-6; perhaps TRBD1 as D (6 bases). Germline V gene sequence: CDR1 SNHLY, CDR2 FYNNEI. The V and J ends lost 6 bases and 10 bases respectively, with 16 bases between them. This CDR3 region has 14 residues. Here the CDR3 reads CASRPGHGDSPLHF. CDR3 DNA sequence: TGTGCCAGCAGACCGGGACACGGGGACTCACCCCTCCACTTT.

J is TRBJ1-5 and V is TRBV6-1; 8 nucleotides match TRBD1. The V gene's germline CDR1 is MNHNS and CDR2 SASEGT. J gave up 2 bases and V 0 bases, and 0 bases lay outside the gene matches. The CDR3 runs to 15 residues. The CDR3 nucleotides read TGTGCCAGCAGTGAAGCGACAGGGGGCAATCAGCCCCAGCATTTT. This encodes CASSEATGGNQPQHF.

The chain joins TRBV3-1 (or the pseudogene TRBV3-2) to TRBJ2-1, with TRBD2 matching over 9 bases. V gave up 4 bases and J gave up 3 bases; unmatched junction bases: 10. CDR3 length: 17 amino acids. Per germline, CDR1 LGHDT and CDR2 YNNKEL (reference sequence). The CDR3 protein is CASSPSGGTSIYNEQFF. The CDR3 nucleotides read TGTGCCAGCAGCCCAAGTGGTGGGACTAGCATCTACAATGAGCAGTTCTTC.

This clone was picked up a small number of times. This CDR3 is CASSGTGNYGYTF. CDR3 DNA: TGTGCCAGCAGCGGGACAGGAAACTATGGCTACACCTTC. The chain combines TRBV2 with TRBJ1-2, with 8 bases aligning to TRBD1. The J segment lost 2 bases and the V segment lost 6 bases, leaving 2 bases of the junction unmatched. CDR3 length equals 13 residues. Germline CDR1 is SNHLY and CDR2 is FYNNEI.

The V and J genes are TRBV5-8 and TRBJ1-2, with D perhaps matching TRBD1 (6 bases). This CDR3 region has 13 residues. CDR1 SGHTS and CDR2 YDEGEE come from the germline V gene. Trimming took 0 bases from V and 4 from J, leaving 7 bases between them. The CDR3 sequence: CASSLGTVYGYTF. CDR3 bases: TGTGCCAGCAGCTTGGGGACAGTCTATGGCTACACCTTC.

The chain combines TRBV28 with TRBJ2-7; D gene unclear. The CDR3 runs to 13 residues. Germline assignment: CDR1 MDHEN and CDR2 SYDVKM. V lost 1 base to trimming and J lost 3 bases, with 7 bases between them. Here the CDR3 DNA reads TGTGCCAGCAGTTTATCCCCTTTCTACGAGCAGTACTTC. Protein: CASSLSPFYEQYF.

The chain carries TRBV7-9 and TRBJ1-5; weak D call: TRBD1 (6 bases). The germline gives CDR1 SEHNR, CDR2 FQNEAQ (reference sequence). The CDR3 contains 17 residues. Trimming pared 4 bases from V and 2 bases from J, leaving 18 bases between. The CDR3 DNA follows: TGTGCCAGCAGCTCCGTTGGGGGGCGGGAGGGCAATCAGCCCCAGCATTTT. Translated: CASSSVGGREGNQPQHF.

This chain joins TRBV6-5 and TRBJ2-7; no firm D call. V shed 7 bases and J shed 3 bases, with 10 bases lying between them. This CDR3 spans 12 amino acids. Looked up from germline, CDR1 is MNHEY and CDR2 is SVGAGI. CDR3 region: CASKRNSYEQYF. The DNA of the CDR3 is TGTGCCAGCAAAAGAAACAGCTACGAGCAGTACTTC.

This clone was seen a single time. The chain couples TRBV27 to TRBJ2-2, with TRBD2 matching over 8 bases. From germline, CDR1 is MNHEY and CDR2 SMNVEV (reference sequence). The V and J ends lost 6 bases and 0 bases, in that order; junction bases with no gene match: 0. This CDR3 has 14 residues. CDR3 region: CASRGLANTGELFF. The CDR3 nucleotides read TGTGCCAGCAGGGGACTAGCGAACACCGGGGAGCTGTTTTTT.

This clone was observed once. The junction does not match germline at one end; this may be a read error. V gene TRBV4-2 combines with J gene TRBJ2-1; D unclear. Germline CDR1 reads LGHNA; CDR2 reads YNFKEQ. The CDR3 is 15 residues long. The CDR3 is CASSQDGDSHNEQFF. The CDR3 region has the DNA TGTGCCAGCAGCCAAGACGGTGACTCCCACAATGAGCAGTTCTTC.

The chain combines TRBV7-3 with TRBJ2-3, with 8 bases identical to TRBD1. V lost 5 bases and J lost 3; bases outside the gene matches: 4. The V gene's germline CDR1 is SGHTA and CDR2 FQGTGA. The CDR3 extends over 14 amino acids. CDR3 DNA: TGTGCCAGCAGCCCAGACAGGGGAACAGATACGCAGTATTTT. Protein sequence: CASSPDRGTDTQYF.

The chain links TRBV9 to TRBJ1-6; 7 bases are shared with TRBD1. This CDR3 has 15 amino acids. V trimming: 4 bases; J trimming: 7 bases; junction bases outside the gene matches: 8. Germline lookup yields CDR1 SGDLS and CDR2 YYNGEE. The CDR3 spells CASSPRQGSNSPLHF. CDR3 nucleotides: TGTGCCAGCAGCCCCAGACAGGGATCAAATTCACCCCTCCACTTT.

The J gene is TRBJ1-4, the V gene TRBV2; tentatively, D is TRBD1 (5 bases). Per germline, CDR1 SNHLY and CDR2 FYNNEI. Trimming stripped 6 bases from V and 11 bases from J, with 16 bases between. This CDR3 comprises 13 residues. Here the CDR3 reads CASSVRRRAKLFF. The CDR3 DNA reads TGTGCCAGCAGCGTCCGCCGCAGGGCTAAACTGTTTTTT. The full variable domain, completed using reference TRBV2 and TRBJ1-4, is EPEVTQTPSHQVTQMGQEVILRCVPISNHLYFYWYRQILGQKVEFLVSFYNNEISEKSEIFDDQFSVERPDGSNFTLKIRSTKLEDSAMYFCASSVRRRAKLFFGSGTQLSVL.

The chain employs TRBV27 and TRBJ2-3; no firm D call. V dropped 6 bases and J dropped 2 bases, with 9 bases sitting between them. The CDR3 is 13 residues long. CDR1 and CDR2 from the germline V gene are MNHEY and SMNVEV (reference sequence). The CDR3 loop is CASSPSATDTQYF. DNA for the CDR3: TGTGCCAGCAGCCCAAGCGCCACAGATACGCAGTATTTT.